These 22 T cell receptor beta chains originate from one sample sequenced in a study of blood T cell repertoires in COVID-19. Assay: immunoSEQ multiplex PCR; the TCRdb copy retains only in-frame clones and omits some. This table holds just over 250,000 clones, 88% found once. Input material: peripheral blood. Receptor source: a man in his sixties who had recovered from COVID-19.

The V gene is TRBV3-1 (or the pseudogene TRBV3-2), the J gene TRBJ2-5, with D possibly matching TRBD1 (5 bases). V gave up 0 bases and J gave up 7 bases, with 18 bases separating them. This CDR3 is 16 amino acids long. Germline V lookup: CDR1 LGHDT, CDR2 YNNKEL (reference sequence). CDR3 nucleotide sequence: TGTGCCAGCAGCCAAGAACAGGCCGCGACCAAGTGGACCCAGTACTTC. Amino acids: CASSQEQAATKWTQYF.

The chain employs TRBV11-3 and TRBJ1-1; D is possibly TRBD1 (5 bases). This CDR3 is 13 amino acids long. Germline CDR1 and CDR2: SGHNT and YENEEA. Trimming cost V 4 bases and J 4 bases, with 10 bases left between them. As DNA, the CDR3 is TGTGCCAGCAGCTCGTTGGGGGGCACTGAAGCTTTCTTT. It encodes CASSSLGGTEAFF.

This clone has more than one count but fewer than ten. V is TRBV29-1 and J is TRBJ2-5; D is possibly TRBD1 (6 bases). CDR3 length: 12 residues. V gave up 4 bases and J gave up 2 bases, with 8 bases separating them. Germline CDR1 is SQVTM and CDR2 is ANQGSEA. The CDR3 DNA sequence: TGCAGCGTTGGGGGGCAACAAGAGACCCAGTACTTC. Translated, it gives CSVGGQQETQYF.

This clone occurred once. This rearrangement joins TRBV5-4 to TRBJ2-7; D is unresolved. Germline loops: CDR1 SGHNT, CDR2 YYREEE (reference sequence). There are 15 residues in the CDR3. V was shortened by 2 bases and J by 2 bases, with 14 bases between the two germline ends. CDR3 bases: TGTGCCAGCAGCTTCCGTGGTCGAAGCGCCTACGAGCAGTACTTC. Its translation is CASSFRGRSAYEQYF.

The rearrangement uses TRBV19 and TRBJ1-3; the D gene is possibly TRBD1 (5 bases). This CDR3 region has 15 residues. Trimming took 7 bases from V and 2 from J, leaving 15 bases between them. CDR1 is LNHDA, CDR2 SQIVND, per germline (reference sequence). CDR3 sequence reads: CASKIQGSAGNTIYF. Here the CDR3 DNA reads TGTGCCAGTAAGATCCAGGGCTCTGCTGGAAACACCATATATTTT.

This clone is a singleton in its sample. This chain links TRBV7-3 with TRBJ2-3, with 7 bases lining up with TRBD2. The CDR3 is 16 amino acids. V lost 2 bases, J lost 0 bases, and 5 bases stayed unmatched. Germline-derived CDR1 and CDR2 are SGHTA and FQGTGA. CDR3 nucleotide sequence: TGTGCCAGCAGCTTAGCTAGCGGCCCAAGCACAGATACGCAGTATTTT. Protein product: CASSLASGPSTDTQYF.

The chain uses TRBV27 and TRBJ2-3; 7 nucleotides agree with TRBD1. In germline, CDR1 is MNHEY, CDR2 SMNVEV (reference sequence). Trimming took 6 bases from V and 2 from J; bases not matched to a gene: 5. There are 14 residues in the CDR3. The CDR3 nucleotides are TGTGCCAGCAGCCCCAGGGGGACCACAGATACGCAGTATTTT. Its protein is CASSPRGTTDTQYF.

CDR3 loop: CASSDIGNEQFF. CDR3 sequence (DNA): TGTGCCAGCAGCGACATTGGCAATGAGCAGTTCTTC. V usage is TRBV6-5 and J usage is TRBJ2-1, with D hard to call. Trimming took off 6 bases at V and 6 bases at J, with 9 bases between the two ends. CDR1 MNHEY and CDR2 SVGAGI come from the germline V gene. The CDR3 contains 12 residues.

V and J are TRBV25-1 and TRBJ1-6; the D gene is possibly TRBD1 (6 bases). Deletions cut 1 base from V and 5 bases from J, with 12 bases between. Germline V lookup: CDR1 MGHDK, CDR2 SYGVNS. The CDR3 contains 16 residues. CDR3 in amino acids: CASSESPGANNSPLHF. In DNA, the CDR3 is TGTGCCAGCAGTGAATCCCCAGGGGCGAATAATTCACCCCTCCACTTT.

CDR3 loop: CASSPGQGDQPQHF. The CDR3 region has the DNA TGCGCCAGCAGTCCGGGACAGGGAGATCAGCCCCAGCATTTT. The chain joins TRBV10-1 to TRBJ1-5; 9 bases line up with TRBD1. V shed 5 bases and J 5 bases; nucleotides not matched to a gene: 4. The CDR3 loop spans 14 amino acids. Germline CDR1 WNHNN, CDR2 SYGVQD (reference sequence).

The V call is TRBV6-2 or TRBV6-3, the J call TRBJ1-2, with 7 bases fitting TRBD1. Looked up from germline, CDR1 is MNHEY and CDR2 is SVGEGT. V shed 5 bases and J 6 bases; nucleotides not matched to a gene: 6. The CDR3 length is 13 residues. Here the CDR3 reads CASSADRADGYTF. DNA of the CDR3: TGTGCCAGCAGTGCTGACAGGGCGGATGGCTACACCTTC.

This clone appeared a single time. The chain carries TRBV19 and TRBJ1-2, with 10 bases that match TRBD1. This CDR3 has 18 residues. With 10 bases clipped from V and 4 bases from J, the junction kept 21 bases outside the gene matches. The germline CDR1 and CDR2 sequences are LNHDA and SQIVND (reference sequence). The CDR3 loop reads CATADLGGATGGRYGYTF. For the CDR3, the DNA is TGTGCCACCGCCGACCTAGGGGGCGCGACAGGGGGCCGCTATGGCTACACCTTC. Using reference TRBV19 and TRBJ1-2 for the parts outside the CDR3, the full variable domain is DGGITQSPKYLFRKEGQNVTLSCEQNLNHDAMYWYRQDPGQGLRLIYYSQIVNDFQKGDIAEGYSVSREKKESFPLTVTSAQKNPTAFYLCATADLGGATGGRYGYTFGSGTRLTVV.

The V gene is TRBV5-1, the J gene TRBJ2-7; 8 bases line up with TRBD1. Germline V CDR1 and CDR2: SGHRS, YFSETQ. There are 16 residues in the CDR3. V dropped 4 bases and J dropped 3; count of bases not matched to a gene: 12. CDR3 bases: TGCGCCAGCAGCCAAAGTTCCGGGACAGGCGGCTACGAGCAGTACTTC. The encoded protein is CASSQSSGTGGYEQYF.

The V and J genes are TRBV7-9 and TRBJ1-1; possibly TRBD1 for D (5 bases). The ends were cut back, 4 bases at V and 11 bases at J, with 14 bases in the middle. The CDR3 length is 12 residues. The germline V gene encodes CDR1 SEHNR and CDR2 FQNEAQ (reference sequence). The CDR3 bases are TGTGCCAGCAGCTCAGGGCTACAGAGGGCTTTCTTT. It yields the protein CASSSGLQRAFF.

The V gene is TRBV4-1, the J gene TRBJ1-1; 8 nucleotides align to TRBD1. V shed 6 bases, J shed 5 bases, and the junction held 17 bases outside the gene matches. CDR1 is MGHRA and CDR2 is YSYEKL in the germline V gene. The CDR3 runs 17 residues. This CDR3 reads CASRRDRLGAGTTEAFF. In DNA, the CDR3 is TGCGCCAGCAGACGGGACAGGTTGGGAGCAGGAACTACTGAAGCTTTCTTT.

The CDR3 DNA reads as TGTGCCAGCAGCCAAATGGGTGGGGCGCGCACTGAAGCTTTCTTT. Its protein is CASSQMGGARTEAFF. The chain employs TRBV4-2 and TRBJ1-1; D perhaps matches TRBD1 (5 bases). This CDR3 contains 15 residues. Trimming left V 2 bases short and J 4 bases short, with 14 bases between. The V gene's germline CDR1 is LGHNA and CDR2 YNFKEQ.

This chain connects TRBV30 to TRBJ1-2; 7 nucleotides align to TRBD1. J gave up 5 bases and V 4 bases, and 4 bases lay outside the gene matches. This CDR3 is built from 12 residues. Germline values: CDR1 GTSNPN, CDR2 SVGIG (reference sequence). The CDR3 coding sequence is TGTGCCTGGAACCCAGGGGGATATGGCTACACCTTC. Translation: CAWNPGGYGYTF. Supplemented by reference TRBV30 and TRBJ1-2, the full variable domain reads SQTIHQWPATLVQPVGSPLSLECTVEGTSNPNLYWYRQAAGRGLQLLFYSVGIGQISSEVPQNLSASRPQDRQFILSSKKLLLSDSGFYLCAWNPGGYGYTFGSGTRLTVV.

This rearrangement joins TRBV7-9 to TRBJ2-5, with TRBD1 matching over 8 bases. V lost 5 bases and J lost 5; bases outside the gene matches: 7. CDR1 is SEHNR, CDR2 FQNEAQ, per germline (reference sequence). The CDR3 is 14 amino acids. The CDR3 region is CASSLGQGFETQYF. The CDR3 DNA reads as TGTGCCAGCAGCCTTGGACAGGGTTTCGAGACCCAGTACTTC.

The rearrangement joins TRBV18 to TRBJ2-7; D is perhaps TRBD2 (5 bases). The CDR3 length is 15 residues. Germline V lookup: CDR1 KGHSH, CDR2 LQKENI. Trimming cost V 1 base and J 7 bases, with 17 bases left between them. The DNA of the CDR3 is TGTGCCAGCTCACCACTTCCTTCCAGGACGGGAGAGCAGTACTTC. As protein: CASSPLPSRTGEQYF.

V is TRBV28 and J is TRBJ1-4; maybe TRBD1 (6 bases). Germline CDR1 MDHEN, CDR2 SYDVKM. V shed 3 bases and J shed 6 bases, with 11 bases lying between them. The CDR3 is 14 residues long. The CDR3 is CASSLGGRDEKLFF. The CDR3 DNA is TGTGCCAGCAGTTTGGGGGGGCGGGATGAAAAACTGTTTTTT.

The V gene is TRBV2, the J gene TRBJ1-1; 9 bases line up with TRBD1. Germline loops: CDR1 SNHLY, CDR2 FYNNEI. Losses at the gene ends were 6 bases for V and 1 base for J; bases not matched to a gene: 3. There are 14 residues in the CDR3. As DNA, the CDR3 is TGTGCCAGCAGCCGACAGGGGGGGAACACTGAAGCTTTCTTT. Its protein product is CASSRQGGNTEAFF.

This clone has more than one count but fewer than ten. V usage is TRBV10-1 and J usage is TRBJ2-7, with D perhaps matching TRBD2 (6 bases). V was cut by 2 bases and J by 2 bases, with 22 bases left in between. Germline loops: CDR1 WNHNN, CDR2 SYGVQD (reference sequence). CDR3 size: 18 residues. CDR3 in DNA: TGCGCCAGCAGTGAGGGAGGGTTTGGGGAAAAGTACGCCTACGAGCAGTACTTC. Amino acid sequence: CASSEGGFGEKYAYEQYF.